This T cell receptor (beta chain) was observed in a study of blood T cell repertoires in COVID-19. Background on the study: Sources were T cells, B-cell-depleted T cells, or PBMCs; the material itself was cDNA or gDNA.

Assay: immunoSEQ multiplex PCR; the TCRdb copy retains only in-frame clones and omits some. Of 65,000 to 70,000 clones in the sample, approximately 93% were seen once. The ends lost 0 bases at V and 7 bases at J; junction bases unmatched: 2. Germline CDR1 and CDR2: SGHTA and FQGNSA. The CDR3 sequence is 16 residues long. Specimen: peripheral blood. This TCR came from a man between 65 and 79 years old with active COVID-19. V is TRBV7-2 and J is TRBJ2-2, with 13 nucleotides matching TRBD2. CDR3 DNA: TGTGCCAGCAGCTTAGCACTAGCGGGGGGGAGCGGGGAGCTGTTTTTT. As protein: CASSLALAGGSGELFF.